The clone carrying this TCR beta chain has at least ten counts. The target antigen is unknown. Clinical symptoms, serum thyroxine and TRAb, thyroid ultrasound and orbital computed tomography were used for the diagnoses. TCR beta CDR3 sequences were amplified from RNA transcripts. TCR CDR3 underwent first-round RT-PCR with the HTBI primer set. MiXCR, run by TCRdb on the multiplex PCR reads, gives a single entry per CDR3 protein. The repertoire holds 700,000 or so distinct CDR3 sequences, with about a sixth as singletons. Germline V gene sequence: CDR1 SGHRS, CDR2 YFSETQ. The CDR3 covers 15 residues. Losses at the gene ends were 4 bases for V and 2 bases for J; bases not matched to a gene: 3. This record comes from a study of T cells in Graves' hyperthyroidism and ophthalmopathy. Overall study findings and caveats: Ophthalmopathy cases were set apart from stable hyperthyroidism by a 13 V-J model. Ophthalmopathy, as predicted by the model, came a median about seven months after the prediction.

The V gene is TRBV5-1, the J gene TRBJ2-1; 10 nucleotides align to TRBD2. This receptor was taken from a man younger than 35 with Graves' hyperthyroidism. Input material: blood. Written as DNA, the CDR3 is TGCGCCAGCAGCACCGGGACTAGCGCCTACAATGAGCAGTTCTTC. Amino acids: CASSTGTSAYNEQFF.